This T cell receptor beta chain was identified in a study of CD8 T cells in Susac syndrome. General observations from the study: The authors acknowledged that their TCR sequencing and HLA analysis involved a relatively small number of individuals.

RNA, at about 0.45 to 1 ug, was reverse transcribed with random hexamers. It was immunoSEQ multiplex PCR that amplified TCR beta CDR3 across 54 Vbeta and 13 Jbeta. TCRdb processed the immunoSEQ multiplex PCR reads anew with MiXCR; each CDR3 protein has one entry. The sample has 400,000 to 550,000 distinct CDR3 sequences; approximately 85% are singletons. The V gene's germline CDR1 is SGHTA and CDR2 FQGTGA. The CDR3 is 14 amino acids. Between the trimmed V and J ends, which lost 1 base and 7 bases, there was a span of 13 bases. For this clonotype: Its antigen is unknown.

CD8+ and CD4+ T cells taken from blood had their TCR beta sequenced. Purification of the CD8+ and CD4+ T cells relied on negative isolation, and TEMRA cells underwent FACS enrichment. The chain carries TRBV7-3 and TRBJ1-1; no clear D gene. Sequencing was performed on CD8+ T cells from PBMCs. The receptor was derived from a human donor with multiple sclerosis. Here the CDR3 DNA reads TGTGCCAGCAGCTTAAATCCACAGACCCATGAAGCTTTCTTT. Translated: CASSLNPQTHEAFF.